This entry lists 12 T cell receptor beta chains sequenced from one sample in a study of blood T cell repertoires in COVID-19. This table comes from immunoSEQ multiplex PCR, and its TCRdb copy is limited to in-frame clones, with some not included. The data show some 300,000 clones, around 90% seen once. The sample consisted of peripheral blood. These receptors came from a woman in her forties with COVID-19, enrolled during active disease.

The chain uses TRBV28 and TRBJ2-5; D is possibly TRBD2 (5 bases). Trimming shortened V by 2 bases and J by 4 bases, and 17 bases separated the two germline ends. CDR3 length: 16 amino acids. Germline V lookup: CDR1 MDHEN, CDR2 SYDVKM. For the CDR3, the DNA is TGTGCCAGCAGTTTACGGCGGGTGCAGTTAGGAGAGACCCAGTACTTC. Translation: CASSLRRVQLGETQYF.

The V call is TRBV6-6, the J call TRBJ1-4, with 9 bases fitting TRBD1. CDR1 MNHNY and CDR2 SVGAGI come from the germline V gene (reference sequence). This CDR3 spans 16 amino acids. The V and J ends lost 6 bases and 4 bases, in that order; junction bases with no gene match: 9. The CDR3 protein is CASSPPDRGLNEKLFF. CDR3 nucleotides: TGTGCCAGCAGCCCCCCGGACAGGGGTCTTAATGAAAAACTGTTTTTT.

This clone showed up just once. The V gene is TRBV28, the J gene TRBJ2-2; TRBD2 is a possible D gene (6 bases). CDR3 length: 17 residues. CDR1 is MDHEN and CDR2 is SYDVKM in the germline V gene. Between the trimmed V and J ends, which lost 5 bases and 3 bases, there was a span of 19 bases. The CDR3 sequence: CASSQIREIKHTGELFF. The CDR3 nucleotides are TGTGCCAGCAGTCAGATCCGGGAGATAAAACACACCGGGGAGCTGTTTTTT.

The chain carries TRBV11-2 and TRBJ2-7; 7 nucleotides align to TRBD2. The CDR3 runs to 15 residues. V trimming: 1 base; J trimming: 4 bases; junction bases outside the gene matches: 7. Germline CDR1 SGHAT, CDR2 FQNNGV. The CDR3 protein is CASSLGDGRRYEQYF. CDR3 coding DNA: TGTGCCAGCAGCTTAGGAGACGGGAGGAGGTACGAGCAGTACTTC.

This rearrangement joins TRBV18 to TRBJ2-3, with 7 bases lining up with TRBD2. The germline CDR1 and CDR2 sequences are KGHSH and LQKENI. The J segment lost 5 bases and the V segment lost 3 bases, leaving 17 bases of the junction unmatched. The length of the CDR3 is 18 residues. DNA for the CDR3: TGTGCCAGCTCACCTTCCGTGCCCTGGGCGGGAGCTCTAGATACGCAGTATTTT. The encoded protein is CASSPSVPWAGALDTQYF.

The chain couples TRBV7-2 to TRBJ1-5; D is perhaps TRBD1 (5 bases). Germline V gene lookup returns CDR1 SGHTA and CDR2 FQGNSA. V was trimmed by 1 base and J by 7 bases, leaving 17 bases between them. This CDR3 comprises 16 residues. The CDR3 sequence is CASSLEGRAVLQPQHF. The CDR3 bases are TGTGCCAGCAGCTTAGAAGGCAGGGCAGTCTTGCAGCCCCAGCATTTT.

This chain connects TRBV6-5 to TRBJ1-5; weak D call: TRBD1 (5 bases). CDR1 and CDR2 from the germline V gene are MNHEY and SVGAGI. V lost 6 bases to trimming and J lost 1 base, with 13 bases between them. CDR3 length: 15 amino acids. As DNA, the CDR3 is TGTGCCAGCAGCCGGACACTCTGGAGCAATCAGCCCCAGCATTTT. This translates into CASSRTLWSNQPQHF.

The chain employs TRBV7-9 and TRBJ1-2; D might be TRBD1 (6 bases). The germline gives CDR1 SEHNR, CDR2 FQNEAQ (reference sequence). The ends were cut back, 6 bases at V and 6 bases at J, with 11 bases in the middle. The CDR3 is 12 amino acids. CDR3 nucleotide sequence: TGTGCCAGCAGTCGCCAGGGGAATGGCTACACCTTC. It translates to CASSRQGNGYTF.

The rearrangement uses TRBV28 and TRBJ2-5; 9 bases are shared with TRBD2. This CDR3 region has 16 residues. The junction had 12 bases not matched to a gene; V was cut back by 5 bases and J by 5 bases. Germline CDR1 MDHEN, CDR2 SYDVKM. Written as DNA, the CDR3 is TGTGCCAGCAGTCCCCTGCGGCGGGGGGGAGACGAGACCCAGTACTTC. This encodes CASSPLRRGGDETQYF. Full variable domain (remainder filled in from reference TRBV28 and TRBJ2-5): DVKVTQSSRYLVKRTGEKVFLECVQDMDHENMFWYRQDPGLGLRLIYFSYDVKMKEKGDIPEGYSVSREKKERFSLILESASTNQTSMYLCASSPLRRGGDETQYFGPGTRLLVL.

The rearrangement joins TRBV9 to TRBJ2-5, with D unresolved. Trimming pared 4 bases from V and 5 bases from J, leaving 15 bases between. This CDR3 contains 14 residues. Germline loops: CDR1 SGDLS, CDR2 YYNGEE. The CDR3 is CASSPPSGQETQYF. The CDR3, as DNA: TGTGCCAGCAGCCCTCCCTCGGGTCAGGAGACCCAGTACTTC.

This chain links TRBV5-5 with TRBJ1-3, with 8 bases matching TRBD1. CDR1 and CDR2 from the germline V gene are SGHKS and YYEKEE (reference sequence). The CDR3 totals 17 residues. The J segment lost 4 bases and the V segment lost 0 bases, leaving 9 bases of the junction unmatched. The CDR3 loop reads CASSLEDRVRLGNTIYF. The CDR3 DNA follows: TGTGCCAGCAGCTTGGAGGACAGGGTGAGGCTCGGAAACACCATATATTTT.

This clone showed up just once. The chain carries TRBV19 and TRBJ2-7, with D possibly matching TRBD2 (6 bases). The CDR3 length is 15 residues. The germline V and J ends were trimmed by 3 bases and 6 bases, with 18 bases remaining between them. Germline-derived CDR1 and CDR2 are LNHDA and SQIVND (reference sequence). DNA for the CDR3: TGTGCCAGTAGTATTCGGCGGACGGCCGGGGGCGAGCAGTACTTC. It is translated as CASSIRRTAGGEQYF. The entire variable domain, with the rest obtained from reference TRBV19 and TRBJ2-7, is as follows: DGGITQSPKYLFRKEGQNVTLSCEQNLNHDAMYWYRQDPGQGLRLIYYSQIVNDFQKGDIAEGYSVSREKKESFPLTVTSAQKNPTAFYLCASSIRRTAGGEQYFGPGTRLTVT.